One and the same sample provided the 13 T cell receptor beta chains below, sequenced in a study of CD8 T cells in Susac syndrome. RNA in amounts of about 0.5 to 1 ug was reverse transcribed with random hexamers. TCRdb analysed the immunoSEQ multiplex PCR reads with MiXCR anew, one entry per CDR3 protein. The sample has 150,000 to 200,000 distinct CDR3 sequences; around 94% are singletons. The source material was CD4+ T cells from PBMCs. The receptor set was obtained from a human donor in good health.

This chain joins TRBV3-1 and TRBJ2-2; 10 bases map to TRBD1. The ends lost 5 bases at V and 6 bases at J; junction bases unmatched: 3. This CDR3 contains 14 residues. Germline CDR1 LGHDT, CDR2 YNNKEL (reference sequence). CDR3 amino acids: CASSYGTGAGELFF. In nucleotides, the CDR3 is TGTGCCAGCAGCTACGGGACAGGGGCCGGGGAGCTGTTTTTT. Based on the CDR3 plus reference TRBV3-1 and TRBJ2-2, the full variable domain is DTAVSQTPKYLVTQMGNDKSIKCEQNLGHDTMYWYKQDSKKFLKIMFSYNNKELIINETVPNRFSPKSPDKAHLNLHINSLELGDSAVYFCASSYGTGAGELFFGEGSRLTVL.

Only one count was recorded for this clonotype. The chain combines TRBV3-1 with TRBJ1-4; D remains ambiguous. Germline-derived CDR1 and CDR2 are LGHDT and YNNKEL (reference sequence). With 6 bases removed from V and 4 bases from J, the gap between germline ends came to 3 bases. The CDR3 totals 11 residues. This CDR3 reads CASSSNEKLFF. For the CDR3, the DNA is TGTGCCAGCAGTAGTAATGAAAAACTGTTTTTT.

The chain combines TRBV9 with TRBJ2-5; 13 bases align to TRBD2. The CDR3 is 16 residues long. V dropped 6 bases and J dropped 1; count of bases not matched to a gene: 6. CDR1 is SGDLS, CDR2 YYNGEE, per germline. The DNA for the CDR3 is TGTGCCAGCACCTTGACTAGCGGGGGGATCCAAGAGACCCAGTACTTC. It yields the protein CASTLTSGGIQETQYF.

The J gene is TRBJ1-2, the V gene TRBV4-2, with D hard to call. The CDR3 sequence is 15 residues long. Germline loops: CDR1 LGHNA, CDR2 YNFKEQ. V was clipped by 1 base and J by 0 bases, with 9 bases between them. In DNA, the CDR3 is TGTGCCAGCAGCCAAGGGGGAGGGTCTAACTATGGCTACACCTTC. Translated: CASSQGGGSNYGYTF.

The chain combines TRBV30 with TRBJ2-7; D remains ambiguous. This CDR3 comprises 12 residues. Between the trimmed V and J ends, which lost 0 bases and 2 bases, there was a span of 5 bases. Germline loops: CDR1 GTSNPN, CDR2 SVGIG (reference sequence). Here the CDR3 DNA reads TGTGCCTGGAGTGTGACGCCCTACGAGCAGTACTTC. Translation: CAWSVTPYEQYF.

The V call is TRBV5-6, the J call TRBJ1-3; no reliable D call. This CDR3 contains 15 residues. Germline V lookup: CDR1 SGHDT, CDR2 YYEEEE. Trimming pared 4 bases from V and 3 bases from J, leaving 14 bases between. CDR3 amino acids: CASSPWRAFGNTIYF. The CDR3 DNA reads TGTGCCAGCAGCCCTTGGCGGGCCTTTGGAAACACCATATATTTT.

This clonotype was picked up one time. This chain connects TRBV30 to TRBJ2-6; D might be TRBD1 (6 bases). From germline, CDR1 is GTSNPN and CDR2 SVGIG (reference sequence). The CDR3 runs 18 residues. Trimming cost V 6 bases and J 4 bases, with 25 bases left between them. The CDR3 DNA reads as TGTGCCTGCCGGTTTCGGGACACCGGGAAGCCCGGGGCCAACGTCCTGACTTTC. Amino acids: CACRFRDTGKPGANVLTF.

For the CDR3, the DNA is TGCAGTCCGACAGACACCCAAGAGACCCAGTACTTC. Protein product: CSPTDTQETQYF. The chain joins TRBV20-1 to TRBJ2-5; D may be TRBD1 (5 bases). Germline-derived CDR1 and CDR2 are DFQATT and SNEGSKA (reference sequence). Trimming removed 8 bases at V and 1 base at J, with 11 bases between. The CDR3 totals 12 residues.

CDR3 in amino acids: CSVGDYNEQFF. CDR3 bases: TGCAGCGTTGGGGACTACAATGAGCAGTTCTTC. J is TRBJ2-1 and V is TRBV29-1; D ambiguous. The germline V gene encodes CDR1 SQVTM and CDR2 ANQGSEA. The CDR3 length is 11 residues. Deletions cut 4 bases from V and 3 bases from J, with 4 bases between.

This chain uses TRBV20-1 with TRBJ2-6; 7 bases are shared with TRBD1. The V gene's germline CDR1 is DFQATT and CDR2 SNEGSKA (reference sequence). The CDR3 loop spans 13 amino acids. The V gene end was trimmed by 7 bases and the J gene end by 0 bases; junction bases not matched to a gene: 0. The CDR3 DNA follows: TGCAGTGGACAGGGCTCTGGGGCCAACGTCCTGACTTTC. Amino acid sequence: CSGQGSGANVLTF.

CDR3 in amino acids: CASSVEDRDTEAFF. The CDR3 bases are TGTGCCAGCAGCGTAGAGGACAGGGACACTGAAGCTTTCTTT. The rearrangement uses TRBV9 and TRBJ1-1, with 8 bases identical to TRBD1. This CDR3 region has 14 residues. J was trimmed by 3 bases and V by 0 bases; bases with no gene match: 1. The germline V gene has CDR1 SGDLS and CDR2 YYNGEE.

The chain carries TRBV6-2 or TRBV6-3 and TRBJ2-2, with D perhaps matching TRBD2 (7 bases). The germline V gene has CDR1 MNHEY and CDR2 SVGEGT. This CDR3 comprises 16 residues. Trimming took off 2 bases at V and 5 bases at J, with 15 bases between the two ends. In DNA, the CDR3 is TGTGCCAGCAGTTACGGGTCGGGGGGCCGAACCGGGGAGCTGTTTTTT. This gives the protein CASSYGSGGRTGELFF.

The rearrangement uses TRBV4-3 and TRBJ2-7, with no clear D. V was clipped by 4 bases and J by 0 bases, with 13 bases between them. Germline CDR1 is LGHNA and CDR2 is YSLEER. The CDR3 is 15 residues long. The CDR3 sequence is CASSRAMGPSYEQYF. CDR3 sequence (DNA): TGCGCCAGCAGCCGAGCCATGGGCCCCTCCTACGAGCAGTACTTC.